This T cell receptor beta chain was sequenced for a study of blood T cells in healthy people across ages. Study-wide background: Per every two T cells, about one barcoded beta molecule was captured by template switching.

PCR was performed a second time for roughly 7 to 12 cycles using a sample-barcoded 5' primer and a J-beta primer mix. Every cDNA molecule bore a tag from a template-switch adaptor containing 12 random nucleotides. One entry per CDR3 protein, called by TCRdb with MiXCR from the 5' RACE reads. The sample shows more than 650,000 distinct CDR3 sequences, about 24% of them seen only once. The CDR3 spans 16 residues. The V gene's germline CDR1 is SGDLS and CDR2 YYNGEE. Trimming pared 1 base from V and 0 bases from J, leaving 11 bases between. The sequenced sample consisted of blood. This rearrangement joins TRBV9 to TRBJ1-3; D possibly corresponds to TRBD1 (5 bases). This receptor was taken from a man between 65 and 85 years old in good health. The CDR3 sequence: CASSVSGGSSGNTIYF. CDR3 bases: TGTGCCAGCAGCGTATCGGGGGGGAGCTCTGGAAACACCATATATTTT.